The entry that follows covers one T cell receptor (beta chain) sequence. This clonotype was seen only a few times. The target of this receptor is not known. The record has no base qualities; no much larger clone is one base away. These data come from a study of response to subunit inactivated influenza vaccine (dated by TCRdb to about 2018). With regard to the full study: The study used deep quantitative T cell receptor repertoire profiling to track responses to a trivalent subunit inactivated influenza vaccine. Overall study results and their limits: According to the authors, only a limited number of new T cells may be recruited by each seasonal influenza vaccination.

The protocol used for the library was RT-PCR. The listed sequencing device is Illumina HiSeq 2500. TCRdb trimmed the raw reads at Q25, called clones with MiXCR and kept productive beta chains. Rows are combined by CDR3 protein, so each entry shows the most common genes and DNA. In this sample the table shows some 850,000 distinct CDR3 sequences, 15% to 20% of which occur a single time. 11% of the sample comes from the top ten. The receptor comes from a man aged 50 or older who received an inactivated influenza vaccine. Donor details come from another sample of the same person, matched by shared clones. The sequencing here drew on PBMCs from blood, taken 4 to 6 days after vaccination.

The CDR3 protein sequence reads: CASSQEPGGTEAFF. The DNA reads TGCGCCAGCAGCCAAGAACCAGGGGGCACTGAAGCTTTCTTT. This receptor chain uses TRBV4-3 and TRBJ1-1; 7 nucleotides in the junction match TRBD1. The CDR3, cysteine through phenylalanine, is 14 amino acids long. The retained sequence is limited to the CDR3, 42 bases, with the frame set at the first base. CDR1 LGHNA and CDR2 YSLEER are derived from the germline V gene. V ends up 0 bases short and J 4 bases short, with an unmatched junction base count of 2.